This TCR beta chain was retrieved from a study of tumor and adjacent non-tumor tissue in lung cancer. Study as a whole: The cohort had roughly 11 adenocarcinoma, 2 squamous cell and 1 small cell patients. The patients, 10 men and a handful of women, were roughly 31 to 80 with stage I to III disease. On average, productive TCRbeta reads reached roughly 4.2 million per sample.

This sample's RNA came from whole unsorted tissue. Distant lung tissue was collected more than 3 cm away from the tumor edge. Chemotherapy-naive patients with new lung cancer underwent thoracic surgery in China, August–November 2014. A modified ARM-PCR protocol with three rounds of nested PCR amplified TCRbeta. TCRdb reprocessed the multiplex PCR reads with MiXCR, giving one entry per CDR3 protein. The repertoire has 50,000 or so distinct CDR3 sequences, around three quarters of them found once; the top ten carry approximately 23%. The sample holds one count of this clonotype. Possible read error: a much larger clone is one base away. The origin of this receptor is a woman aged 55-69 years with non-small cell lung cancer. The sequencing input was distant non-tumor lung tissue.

The CDR3 here is CASGLPSQETQYF. In nucleotides, the CDR3 is TGTGCCAGCGGCTTGCCCTCCCAAGAGACCCAGTACTTC. V usage is TRBV5-4 and J usage is TRBJ2-5; D gene unclear. The CDR3 runs to 13 residues. CDR1 SGHNT and CDR2 YYREEE come from the germline V gene (reference sequence).